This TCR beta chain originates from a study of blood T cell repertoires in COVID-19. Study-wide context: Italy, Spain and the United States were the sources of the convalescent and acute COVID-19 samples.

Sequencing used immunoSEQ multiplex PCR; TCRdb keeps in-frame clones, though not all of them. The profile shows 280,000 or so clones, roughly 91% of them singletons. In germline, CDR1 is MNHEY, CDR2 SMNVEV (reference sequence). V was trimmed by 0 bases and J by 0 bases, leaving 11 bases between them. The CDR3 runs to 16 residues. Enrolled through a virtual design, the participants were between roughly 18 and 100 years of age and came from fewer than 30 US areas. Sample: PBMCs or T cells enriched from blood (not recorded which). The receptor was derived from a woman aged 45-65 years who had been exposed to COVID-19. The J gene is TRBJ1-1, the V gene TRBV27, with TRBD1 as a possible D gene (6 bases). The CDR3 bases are TGTGCCAGCAGTTTATCCCCGGGACACATGAACACTGAAGCTTTCTTT. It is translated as CASSLSPGHMNTEAFF.